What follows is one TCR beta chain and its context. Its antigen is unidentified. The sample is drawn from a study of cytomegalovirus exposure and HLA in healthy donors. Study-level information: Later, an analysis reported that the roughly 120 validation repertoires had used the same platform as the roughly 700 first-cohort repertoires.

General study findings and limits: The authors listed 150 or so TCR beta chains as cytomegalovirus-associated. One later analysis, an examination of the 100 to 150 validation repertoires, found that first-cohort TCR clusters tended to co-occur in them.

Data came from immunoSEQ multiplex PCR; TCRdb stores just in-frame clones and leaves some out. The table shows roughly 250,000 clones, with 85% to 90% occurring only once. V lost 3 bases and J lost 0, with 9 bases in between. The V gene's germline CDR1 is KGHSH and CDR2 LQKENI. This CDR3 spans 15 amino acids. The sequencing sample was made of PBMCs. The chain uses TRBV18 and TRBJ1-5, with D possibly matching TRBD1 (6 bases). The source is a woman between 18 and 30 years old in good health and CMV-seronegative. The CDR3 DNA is TGTGCCAGCTCACCTACAGGGTTTAGCAATCAGCCCCAGCATTTT. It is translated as CASSPTGFSNQPQHF.